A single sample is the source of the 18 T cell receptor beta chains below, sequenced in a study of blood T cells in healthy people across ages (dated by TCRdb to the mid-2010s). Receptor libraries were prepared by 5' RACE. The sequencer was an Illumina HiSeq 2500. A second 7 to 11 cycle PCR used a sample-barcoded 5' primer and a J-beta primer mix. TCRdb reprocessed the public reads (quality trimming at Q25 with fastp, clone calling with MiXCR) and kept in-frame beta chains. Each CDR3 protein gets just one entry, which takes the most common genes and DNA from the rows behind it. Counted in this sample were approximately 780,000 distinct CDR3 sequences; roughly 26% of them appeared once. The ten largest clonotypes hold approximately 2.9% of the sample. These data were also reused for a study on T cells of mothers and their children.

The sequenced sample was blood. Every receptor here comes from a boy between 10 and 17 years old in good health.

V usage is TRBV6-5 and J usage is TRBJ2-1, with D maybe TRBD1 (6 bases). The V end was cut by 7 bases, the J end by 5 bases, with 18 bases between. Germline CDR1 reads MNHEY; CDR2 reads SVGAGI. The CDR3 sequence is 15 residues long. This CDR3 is CASTKDRRGNNEQFF. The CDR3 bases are TGTGCCAGCACCAAGGACAGAAGGGGTAACAATGAGCAGTTCTTC.

CDR3 DNA: TGTGCCAGCAGTCCCCTTGGTGGGGAAACCCGGAATGAGCAGTTCTTC. Encoded protein: CASSPLGGETRNEQFF. The rearrangement joins TRBV28 to TRBJ2-1; D call uncertain. The CDR3 loop spans 16 amino acids. V shed 5 bases and J shed 7 bases, with 21 bases lying between them. CDR1 and CDR2 from the germline V gene are MDHEN and SYDVKM.

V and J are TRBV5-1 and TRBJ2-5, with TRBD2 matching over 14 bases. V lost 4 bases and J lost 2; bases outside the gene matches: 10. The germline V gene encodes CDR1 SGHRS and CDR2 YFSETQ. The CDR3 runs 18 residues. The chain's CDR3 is CASSPGTSGGLRQETQYF. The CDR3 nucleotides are TGCGCCAGCAGCCCCGGGACTAGCGGGGGATTAAGGCAAGAGACCCAGTACTTC.

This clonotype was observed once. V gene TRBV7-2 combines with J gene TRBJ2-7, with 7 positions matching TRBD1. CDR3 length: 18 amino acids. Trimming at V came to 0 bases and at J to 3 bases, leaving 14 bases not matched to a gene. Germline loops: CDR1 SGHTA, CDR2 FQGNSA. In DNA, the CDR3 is TGTGCCAGCAGCTTAGCCGGGACAGCTCTCAGGCTCAACTACGAGCAGTACTTC. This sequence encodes CASSLAGTALRLNYEQYF.

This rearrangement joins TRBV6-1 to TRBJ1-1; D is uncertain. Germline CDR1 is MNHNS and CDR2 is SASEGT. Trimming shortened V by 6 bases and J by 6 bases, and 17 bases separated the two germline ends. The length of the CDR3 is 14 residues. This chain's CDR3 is CASRRVPSTSEAFF. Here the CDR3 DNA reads TGTGCCAGCAGGCGGGTCCCTTCAACTTCTGAAGCTTTCTTT.

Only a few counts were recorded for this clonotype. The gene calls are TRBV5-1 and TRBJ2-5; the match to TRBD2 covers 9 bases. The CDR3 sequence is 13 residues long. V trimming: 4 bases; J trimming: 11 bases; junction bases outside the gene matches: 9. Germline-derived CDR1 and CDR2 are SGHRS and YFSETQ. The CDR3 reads CASSTPGLASQYF. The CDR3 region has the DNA TGCGCCAGCAGCACCCCGGGACTAGCTTCACAGTACTTC.

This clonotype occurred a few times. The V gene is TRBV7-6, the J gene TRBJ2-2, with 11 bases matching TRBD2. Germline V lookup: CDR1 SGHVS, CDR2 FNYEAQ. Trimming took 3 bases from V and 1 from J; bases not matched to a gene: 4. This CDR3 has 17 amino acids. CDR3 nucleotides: TGTGCCAGCAGCTTCCCAGGGACTAGCGGGAACACCGGGGAGCTGTTTTTT. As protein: CASSFPGTSGNTGELFF.

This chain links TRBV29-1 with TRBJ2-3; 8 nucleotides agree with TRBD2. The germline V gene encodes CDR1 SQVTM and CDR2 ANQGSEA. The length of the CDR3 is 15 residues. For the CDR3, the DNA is TGCAGTGGAAGGGGTTCAGCGGGAGTCACAGATACGCAGTATTTT. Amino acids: CSGRGSAGVTDTQYF.

In DNA, the CDR3 is TGTGCCATCAGAGGAGACAGGGACTACACCGCTAACTATGGCTACACCTTC. Translation gives CAIRGDRDYTANYGYTF. V is TRBV10-3 and J is TRBJ1-2, with 7 positions matching TRBD1. Germline assignment: CDR1 ENHRY and CDR2 SYGVKD. The V segment lost 6 bases and the J segment 0 bases; nucleotides outside the gene matches: 13. The length of the CDR3 is 17 residues.

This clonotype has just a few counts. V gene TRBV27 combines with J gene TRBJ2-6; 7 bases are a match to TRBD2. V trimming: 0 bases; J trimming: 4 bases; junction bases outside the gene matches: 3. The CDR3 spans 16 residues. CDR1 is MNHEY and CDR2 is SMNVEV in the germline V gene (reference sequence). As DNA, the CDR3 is TGTGCCAGCAGTTTATCGAGCGGGGCGGGGGCCAACGTCCTGACTTTC. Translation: CASSLSSGAGANVLTF.

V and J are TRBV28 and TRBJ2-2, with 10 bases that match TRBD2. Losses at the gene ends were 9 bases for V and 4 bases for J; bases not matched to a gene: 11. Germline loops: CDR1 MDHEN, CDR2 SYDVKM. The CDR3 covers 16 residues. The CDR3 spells CARTLGLAEVTGELFF. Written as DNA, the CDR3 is TGTGCCAGAACCCTCGGACTAGCGGAGGTCACCGGGGAGCTGTTTTTT.

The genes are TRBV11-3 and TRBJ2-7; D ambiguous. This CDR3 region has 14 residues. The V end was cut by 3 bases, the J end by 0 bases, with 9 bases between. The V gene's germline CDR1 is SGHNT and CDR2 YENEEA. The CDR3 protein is CASSLRSDSYEQYF. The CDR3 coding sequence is TGTGCCAGCAGCTTGAGGTCTGACTCCTACGAGCAGTACTTC.

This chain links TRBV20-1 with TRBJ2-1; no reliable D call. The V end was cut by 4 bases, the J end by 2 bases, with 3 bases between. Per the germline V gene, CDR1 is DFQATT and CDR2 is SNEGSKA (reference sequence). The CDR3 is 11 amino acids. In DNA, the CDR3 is TGCAGTGCTACAACCTACAATGAGCAGTTCTTC. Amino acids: CSATTYNEQFF.

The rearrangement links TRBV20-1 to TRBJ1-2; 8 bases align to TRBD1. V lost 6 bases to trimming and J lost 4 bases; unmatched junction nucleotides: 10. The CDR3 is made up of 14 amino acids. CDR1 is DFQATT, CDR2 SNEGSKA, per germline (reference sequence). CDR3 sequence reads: CSASDRENGYGYTF. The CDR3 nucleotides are TGCAGTGCCTCGGACAGGGAGAATGGCTATGGCTACACCTTC.

CDR3 in DNA: TGCAGTGCCCAGATTCGGGGTGAAAAACTGTTTTTT. Protein product: CSAQIRGEKLFF. V usage is TRBV20-1 and J usage is TRBJ1-4; D ambiguous. This CDR3 has 12 residues. The V gene lost 6 bases and the J gene lost 7 bases, with 12 bases spanning the gap. Germline assignment: CDR1 DFQATT and CDR2 SNEGSKA (reference sequence).

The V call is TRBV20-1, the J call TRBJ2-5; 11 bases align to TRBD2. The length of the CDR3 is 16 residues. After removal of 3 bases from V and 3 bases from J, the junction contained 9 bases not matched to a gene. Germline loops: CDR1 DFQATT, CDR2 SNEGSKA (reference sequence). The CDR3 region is CSASHGLAGVKETQYF. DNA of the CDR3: TGCAGTGCTAGTCATGGACTAGCGGGCGTCAAAGAGACCCAGTACTTC.

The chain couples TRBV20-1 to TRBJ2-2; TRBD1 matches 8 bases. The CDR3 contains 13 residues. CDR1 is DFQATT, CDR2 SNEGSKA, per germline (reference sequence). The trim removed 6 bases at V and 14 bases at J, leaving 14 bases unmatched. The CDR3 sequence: CSARDRKGVGLFF. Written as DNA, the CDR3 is TGCAGTGCCAGGGACAGGAAGGGGGTCGGCCTGTTTTTT.

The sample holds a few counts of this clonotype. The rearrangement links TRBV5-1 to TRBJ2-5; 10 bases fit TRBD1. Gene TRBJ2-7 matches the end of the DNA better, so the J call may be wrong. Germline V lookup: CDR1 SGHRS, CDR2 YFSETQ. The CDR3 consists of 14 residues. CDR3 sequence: CASALDRGIYEQYF. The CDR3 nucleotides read TGCGCCAGCGCCCTGGACAGGGGGATCTACGAGCAGTACTTC.